These 9 T cell receptor beta chains came from one sample sequenced in a study of cytomegalovirus exposure and HLA in healthy donors. The PCR used 60 Vbeta and 13 Jbeta primers. This table comes from immunoSEQ multiplex PCR, and its TCRdb copy is limited to in-frame clones, with some not included. The table includes 100,000 or so clones, more than 65% detected once. Material: PBMCs. The receptors derive from a woman between 18 and 29 years old in good health and CMV-seropositive.

The chain uses TRBV11-3 and TRBJ2-7; TRBD2 matches 7 bases. The CDR3 is 15 residues long. Per germline, CDR1 SGHNT and CDR2 YENEEA. J gave up 4 bases and V 1 base, and 7 bases lay outside the gene matches. The CDR3, as DNA: TGTGCCAGCAGCTTAGTCTCGCGGGAGCGGTACGAGCAGTACTTC. Protein sequence: CASSLVSRERYEQYF.

The chain is built from TRBV29-1 and TRBJ1-1; 7 nucleotides agree with TRBD1. This CDR3 spans 14 amino acids. The V gene's germline CDR1 is SQVTM and CDR2 ANQGSEA. J was trimmed by 6 bases and V by 3 bases; bases with no gene match: 10. CDR3: CSVDSQGLGAEAFF. CDR3 sequence (DNA): TGCAGCGTTGATTCACAGGGGCTTGGGGCTGAAGCTTTCTTT. Drawing the rest from reference TRBV29-1 and TRBJ1-1, the complete variable domain is SAVISQKPSRDICQRGTSLTIQCQVDSQVTMMFWYRQQPGQSLTLIATANQGSEATYESGFVIDKFPISRPNLTFSTLTVSNMSPEDSSIYLCSVDSQGLGAEAFFGQGTRLTVV.

The V call is TRBV27, the J call TRBJ2-7, with TRBD1 as a possible D gene (5 bases). Per germline, CDR1 MNHEY and CDR2 SMNVEV (reference sequence). CDR3 size: 14 residues. Trimming left V 3 bases short and J 4 bases short, with 13 bases between. The chain's CDR3 is CASSFQGPGYEQYF. Here the CDR3 DNA reads TGTGCCAGCAGTTTCCAGGGTCCCGGATACGAGCAGTACTTC.

A single count supports this clone. This chain connects TRBV7-2 to TRBJ2-5, with 8 nucleotides matching TRBD2. This CDR3 is built from 15 residues. V lost 3 bases to trimming and J lost 5 bases; unmatched junction nucleotides: 8. Germline loops: CDR1 SGHTA, CDR2 FQGNSA. Here the CDR3 DNA reads TGTGCCAGCAGCTTGATTAGCGGGAAAGGGGAGACCCAGTACTTC. Amino acids: CASSLISGKGETQYF.

V is TRBV25-1 and J is TRBJ2-2, with D tentatively TRBD2 (5 bases). The germline V and J ends were trimmed by 6 bases and 5 bases, with 16 bases remaining between them. Looked up from germline, CDR1 is MGHDK and CDR2 is SYGVNS. This CDR3 is built from 15 residues. In DNA, the CDR3 is TGTGCCAGCAGCCCGGACCGCGGGCGGACCGGGGAGCTGTTTTTT. As protein: CASSPDRGRTGELFF.

The chain links TRBV27 to TRBJ2-7; D is perhaps TRBD2 (5 bases). This CDR3 comprises 14 residues. Germline V CDR1 and CDR2: MNHEY, SMNVEV (reference sequence). The V end lost 6 bases, the J end lost 2 bases, and 14 bases lay between the germline ends. The CDR3 here is CASRSLETTYEQYF. CDR3 coding DNA: TGTGCCAGCAGAAGTTTAGAGACTACCTACGAGCAGTACTTC.

The chain has TRBV4-3 and TRBJ2-6; the D gene is possibly TRBD1 (5 bases). Trimming took 3 bases from V and 2 from J, leaving 11 bases between them. This CDR3 has 16 residues. CDR1 is LGHNA, CDR2 YSLEER, per germline. CDR3 nucleotides: TGCGCCAGCAGCCAGGACCCAGGGACTGGGGCCAACGTCCTGACTTTC. Translating gives CASSQDPGTGANVLTF.

The gene calls are TRBV29-1 and TRBJ2-1; TRBD2 matches at 11 bases. Germline CDR1 is SQVTM and CDR2 is ANQGSEA. The junction had 4 bases not matched to a gene; V was cut back by 0 bases and J by 15 bases. This CDR3 comprises 12 residues. CDR3 loop: CSVEEGLAAPFF. CDR3 sequence (DNA): TGCAGCGTTGAAGAGGGACTAGCGGCCCCGTTCTTC.

CDR3 loop: CASTRDREETQYF. In DNA form, the CDR3 reads TGTGCCAGCACCAGGGACAGGGAGGAGACCCAGTACTTC. The chain recombines TRBV5-4 with TRBJ2-5; 9 bases align to TRBD1. The germline V gene encodes CDR1 SGHNT and CDR2 YYREEE (reference sequence). J gave up 5 bases and V 6 bases, and 5 bases lay outside the gene matches. The CDR3 runs 13 residues.